This T cell receptor (beta chain) was profiled in a study of identical twins. Per the germline V gene, CDR1 is SQVTM and CDR2 is ANQGSEA. The V gene lost 7 bases and the J gene lost 0 bases, with 3 bases spanning the gap. The CDR3 consists of 11 residues. This clonotype was counted ten times or more. The antigen is unknown. Points from the study as a whole: Out-of-frame alpha sequences shared by twins showed excess low generation probability. Conclusions were drawn cross-sectionally by statistical analysis, without following the same donors. Twins showed weaker excess sharing in their beta out-of-frame sequences. Invariant MAIT and iNKT cells may have partly biased zero-insertion analyses.

One entry per CDR3 protein results from TCRdb running MiXCR on the 5' RACE reads. The sample shows approximately 690,000 distinct CDR3 sequences, less than 7% of them seen only once. The clonotype comes from a man between 18 and 29 years old in good health. The chain carries TRBV29-1 and TRBJ1-4, with unresolved D. Sequencing was performed on naive T cells sorted from blood. The CDR3 protein is CSAATNEKLFF. The CDR3 DNA is TGCAGCGCCGCAACTAATGAAAAACTGTTTTTT.